This T cell receptor beta chain was obtained from a study of shared clonotypes between healthy human individuals. Looking at the study overall: Sampling drew on donors who were a couple of women and a few men aged 18 to 49. Study results and limitations: Approximately 5% was the fraction of naive CD4 clonotypes found shared across several donors.

V was pared by 4 bases and J by 8 bases, with 11 bases between. Germline-derived CDR1 and CDR2 are LNHDA and SQIVND (reference sequence). CDR3 length equals 13 residues. Each donor was a Caucasian adult residing in Nashville, Tennessee. With regard to this clone: Its antigen remains unidentified.

Sequencing was performed with immunoSEQ multiplex PCR; in TCRdb, only in-frame clones are kept and a portion is missing. The sample includes 500,000 or so clones, roughly 95% of them seen just once. The chain couples TRBV19 to TRBJ2-2, with TRBD2 as a possible D gene (6 bases). This clonotype was sampled from a woman under 40 in good health. Sequencing was carried out using naive CD4+ T cells sorted from blood. Subset specified: CD45RA+ positively selected. The CDR3 sequence: CASSRWEEGELFF. The CDR3 bases are TGTGCCAGTAGTAGGTGGGAGGAGGGGGAGCTGTTTTTT.